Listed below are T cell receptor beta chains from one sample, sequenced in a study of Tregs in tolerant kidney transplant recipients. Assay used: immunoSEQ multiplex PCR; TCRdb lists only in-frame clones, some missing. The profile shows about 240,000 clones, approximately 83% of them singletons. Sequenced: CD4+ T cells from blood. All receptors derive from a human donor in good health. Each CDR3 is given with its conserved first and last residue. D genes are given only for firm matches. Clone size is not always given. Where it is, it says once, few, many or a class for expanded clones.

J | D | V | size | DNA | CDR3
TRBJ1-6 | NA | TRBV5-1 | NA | TGCGCCAGCAGCTTGGAGGTGGATTCACCCCTCCACTTT | CASSLEVDSPLHF
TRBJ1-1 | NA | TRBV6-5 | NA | TGTGCCAGCAGTGAACCTGGGCGACCAAGTGAAGCTTTCTTT | CASSEPGRPSEAFF
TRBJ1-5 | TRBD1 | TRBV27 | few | TGTGCCAGCAGTTCCTTGACAGGGCGGCAGCCCCAGCATTTT | CASSSLTGRQPQHF
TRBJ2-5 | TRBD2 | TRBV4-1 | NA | TGCGCCAGCAGCCAAGAGAGGACTAGCGGGAGGCGGGAGACCCAGTACTTC | CASSQERTSGRRETQYF
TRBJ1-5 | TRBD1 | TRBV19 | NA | TGTGCCAGTAGTAGGACAGGGGGCAGCAATCAGCCCCAGCATTTT | CASSRTGGSNQPQHF
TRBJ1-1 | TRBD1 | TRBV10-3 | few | TGTGCCAGCAGTTATAGCGACAGGGATTTCTTT | CASSYSDRDFF
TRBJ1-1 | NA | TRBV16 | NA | TGTGCCAGCAGCCAAAGGGGAGGGAACACTGAAGCTTTCTTT | CASSQRGGNTEAFF
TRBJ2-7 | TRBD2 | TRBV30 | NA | TGTGCCCATGCGGGGGGCCACCAGAGGTACTTC | CAHAGGHQRYF
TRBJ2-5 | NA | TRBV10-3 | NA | TGTGCCATCAATAGAGAGACCCAGTACTTC | CAINRETQYF
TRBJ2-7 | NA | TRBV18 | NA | TGTGCCAGCTCCCGTGGGTCTAGCGCCTACGAGCAGTACTTC | CASSRGSSAYEQYF
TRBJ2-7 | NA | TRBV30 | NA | TGTGCCTGGAGTGTATCATCGGGGGAGCAGTACTTC | CAWSVSSGEQYF
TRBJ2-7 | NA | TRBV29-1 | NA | TGCAGCGTTGAAGTTCAGGGGGGGACCTACGAGCAGTACTTC | CSVEVQGGTYEQYF
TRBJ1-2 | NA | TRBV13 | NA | TGTGCCAGCAGCTTAGTACCGGAACAACAGAATGGCTACACCTTC | CASSLVPEQQNGYTF
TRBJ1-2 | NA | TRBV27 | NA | TGTGCCAGCAGCTTGTTTACCCAGGGAGGGGGCTACACCTTC | CASSLFTQGGGYTF
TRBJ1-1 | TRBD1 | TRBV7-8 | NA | TGTGCCAGCAGCCAATTCCGGACAGGCATGAACACTGAAGCTTTCTTT | CASSQFRTGMNTEAFF
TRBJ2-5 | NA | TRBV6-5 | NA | TGTGCCAGCAGGGGGGGTTCTCGGGAGACCCAGTACTTC | CASRGGSRETQYF
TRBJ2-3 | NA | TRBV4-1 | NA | TGCGCCAGCAGCCAGGGCCGAAACTGGGGAAGCACAGATACGCAGTATTTT | CASSQGRNWGSTDTQYF
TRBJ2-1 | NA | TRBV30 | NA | TGTGCCTGGAGTGTCTCCGCCGGTGGTCATGAGCAGTTCTTC | CAWSVSAGGHEQFF
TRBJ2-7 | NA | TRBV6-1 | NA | TGTGCCACCTCGGGGGCTAGCGGCTACGAGCAGTACTTC | CATSGASGYEQYF
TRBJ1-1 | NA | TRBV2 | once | TGTGCCAGCAAGGGGGAGGACACCCTGTTCACTGAAGCTTTCTTT | CASKGEDTLFTEAFF
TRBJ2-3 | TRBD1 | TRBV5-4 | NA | TGTGCCAGCAGCACACAGGGCAGGGGGCAATTAGATACGCAGTATTTT | CASSTQGRGQLDTQYF
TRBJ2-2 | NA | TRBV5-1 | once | TGCGCCAGCAGCTTGGCCCCGGGAGCTAGGACCGGGGAGCTGTTTTTT | CASSLAPGARTGELFF
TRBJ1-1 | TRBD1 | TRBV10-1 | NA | TGCGCCAGCAGTGGGGACAGGTTGAACACTGAAGCTTTCTTT | CASSGDRLNTEAFF
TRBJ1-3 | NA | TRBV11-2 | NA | TGTGCCAGCAGCTCGCAGCCCCCAGGAACGGGAAACACCATATATTTT | CASSSQPPGTGNTIYF
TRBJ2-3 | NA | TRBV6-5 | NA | TGTGCCAGCAGTTACTTCGGGGGGCCCTCAGATACGCAGTATTTT | CASSYFGGPSDTQYF
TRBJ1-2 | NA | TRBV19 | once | TGTGCCAGTAGTATCCGAGCTTTTAACTATGGCTACACCTTC | CASSIRAFNYGYTF
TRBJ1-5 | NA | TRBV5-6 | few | TGTGCCAGCAGCCACACGTCGGGGACACTTGATCAGCCCCAGCATTTT | CASSHTSGTLDQPQHF
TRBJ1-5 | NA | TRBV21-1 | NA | TGTGCCAGCAGCAAAGGGAGATGGGGAAGGGAGCCCCAGCATTTT | CASSKGRWGREPQHF
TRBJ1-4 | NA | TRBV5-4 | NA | TGTGCCAGCAGCTTGGGGGCTAATGAAAAACTGTTTTTT | CASSLGANEKLFF
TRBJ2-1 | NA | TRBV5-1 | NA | TGCGCCAGCAGCAGGTCCGGGACTTATGCCTACAATGAGCAGTTCTTC | CASSRSGTYAYNEQFF
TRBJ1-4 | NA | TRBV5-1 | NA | TGCGCCAGCAGCTTGGGCCAAGCAGGTACTGGTGAAAAACTGTTTTTT | CASSLGQAGTGEKLFF
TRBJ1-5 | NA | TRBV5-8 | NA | TGTGCCAGCAGCCTGGGAGGTGGTGGACAGCGAAATCAGCCCCAGCATTTT | CASSLGGGGQRNQPQHF
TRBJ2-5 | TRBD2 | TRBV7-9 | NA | TGTGCCAGCAGCCGGTCGGCTAGCGGGGGGGAGACCCAGTACTTC | CASSRSASGGETQYF
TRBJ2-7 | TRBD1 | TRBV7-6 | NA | TGTGCCAGCAGCTCCTGGGACAGGGGGAAGTACGAGCAGTACTTC | CASSSWDRGKYEQYF
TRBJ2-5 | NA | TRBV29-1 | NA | TGCAGCGTTCGAGTCCAAGAGACCCAGTACTTC | CSVRVQETQYF
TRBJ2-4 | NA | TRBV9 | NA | TGTGCCAGCAGCGAAAGCCCCCATCCAGCCAAAAACATTCAGTACTTC | CASSESPHPAKNIQYF
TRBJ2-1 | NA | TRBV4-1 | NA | TGCGCCAGCAGCCAAGAGGGACTCCAAAGCTCCTACAATGAGCAGTTCTTC | CASSQEGLQSSYNEQFF
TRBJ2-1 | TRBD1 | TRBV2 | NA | TGTGCCAGCAGTCTGGACAGGGGTACCTACAATGAGCAGTTCTTC | CASSLDRGTYNEQFF
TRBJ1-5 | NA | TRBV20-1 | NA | TGCAGTGCCACCAGGGCGAGGGCCCAGCATTTT | CSATRARAQHF
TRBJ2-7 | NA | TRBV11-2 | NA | TGTGCCAGCAGCTTATCTCGTCCGGAAGCCTACGAGCAGTACTTC | CASSLSRPEAYEQYF
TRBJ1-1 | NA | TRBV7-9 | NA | TGTGCCAGCAGCTCACAGGTGAACACTGAAGCTTTCTTT | CASSSQVNTEAFF
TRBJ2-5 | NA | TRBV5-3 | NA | TGTGCCAGAAGCTTTAGGGTCCAGGAGACCCAGTACTTC | CARSFRVQETQYF
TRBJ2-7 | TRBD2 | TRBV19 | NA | TGTGCCAGTAGTATAGCAACCGGGAGGGACTACGAGCAGTACTTC | CASSIATGRDYEQYF
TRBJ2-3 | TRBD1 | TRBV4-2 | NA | TGTGCCAGCAGCCAATCTTGGGACAGGGCAGATACGCAGTATTTT | CASSQSWDRADTQYF
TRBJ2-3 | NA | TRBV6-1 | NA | TGTGCCAGCACACGGGACATCGGAAAGGGTACGCAGTATTTT | CASTRDIGKGTQYF
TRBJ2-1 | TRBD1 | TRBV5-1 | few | TGCGCCAGCAGCTCGCTGGAGGACAGGGCCAATGAGCAGTTCTTC | CASSSLEDRANEQFF
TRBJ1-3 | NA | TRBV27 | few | TGTGCCAGCAGTCCTGCGGCAGGCAACTCTGGAAACACCATATATTTT | CASSPAAGNSGNTIYF
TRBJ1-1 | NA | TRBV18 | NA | TGTGCCAGCTCACCGAGGGCCGATTATTTGAACACTGAAGCTTTCTTT | CASSPRADYLNTEAFF
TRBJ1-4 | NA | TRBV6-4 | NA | TGTGCCAGCAGTGACTCCTCCAGGGGTGCAACTAATGAAAAACTGTTTTTT | CASSDSSRGATNEKLFF
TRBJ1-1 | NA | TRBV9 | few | TGTGCCAGCAGCGTGACCGGTGGGAATAGAGCTTTCTTT | CASSVTGGNRAFF
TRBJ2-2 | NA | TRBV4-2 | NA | TGTGCCAGCAGCCATTTTATCGGGGAGCTGTTTTTT | CASSHFIGELFF